The present T cell receptor beta chain was sequenced within a study of T cell repertoires in cytomegalovirus infection. Each CDR3 protein is one row after TCRdb ran MiXCR on the reads. The data show approximately 910,000 distinct CDR3 sequences, approximately 32% seen once. The study's findings and limits: In two of eight donors, the top clonotype was HLA-C-restricted CMV-specific.

This clonotype has a count of ten or more. Its antigen is currently unknown. The sequences come from cultured CD8+ T cells from PBMCs, collected from culture after CMV antigen stimulation. This receptor was taken from a human donor in good health (CMV status not recorded). Some clones in this sample may be carry-over from other donors' samples.

CDR3 amino acids: CASSTSGGTDTQYF. The CDR3 nucleotides read TGTGCCAGCAGCACCAGCGGGGGCACAGATACGCAGTATTTT. The chain uses TRBV12-3 or TRBV12-4 and TRBJ2-3; 7 nucleotides align to TRBD2. This CDR3 region has 14 residues. J was trimmed by 1 base and V by 6 bases; bases with no gene match: 4.